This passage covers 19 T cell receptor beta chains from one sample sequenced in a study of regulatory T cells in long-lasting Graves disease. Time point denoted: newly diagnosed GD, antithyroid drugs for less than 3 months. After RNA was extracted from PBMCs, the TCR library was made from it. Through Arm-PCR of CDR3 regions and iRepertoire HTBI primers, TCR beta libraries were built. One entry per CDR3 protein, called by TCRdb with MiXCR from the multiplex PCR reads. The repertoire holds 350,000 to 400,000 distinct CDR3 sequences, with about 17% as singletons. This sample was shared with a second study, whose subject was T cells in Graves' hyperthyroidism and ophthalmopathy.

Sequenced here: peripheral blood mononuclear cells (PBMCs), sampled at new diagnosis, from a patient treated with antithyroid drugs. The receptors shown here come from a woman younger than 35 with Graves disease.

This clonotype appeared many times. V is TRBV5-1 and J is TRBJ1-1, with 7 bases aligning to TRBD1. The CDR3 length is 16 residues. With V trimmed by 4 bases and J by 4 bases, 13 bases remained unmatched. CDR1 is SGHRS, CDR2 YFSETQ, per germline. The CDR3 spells CASSPPSAGGSTEAFF. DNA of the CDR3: TGCGCCAGCAGCCCCCCGTCGGCAGGGGGTAGCACTGAAGCTTTCTTT.

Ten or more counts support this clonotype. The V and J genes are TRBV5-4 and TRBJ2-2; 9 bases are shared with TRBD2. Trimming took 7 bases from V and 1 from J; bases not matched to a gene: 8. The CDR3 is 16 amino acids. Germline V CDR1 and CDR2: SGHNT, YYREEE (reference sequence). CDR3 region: CASASPTSGNTGELFF. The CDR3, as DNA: TGTGCCAGCGCCTCCCCGACTAGCGGGAACACCGGGGAGCTGTTTTTT.

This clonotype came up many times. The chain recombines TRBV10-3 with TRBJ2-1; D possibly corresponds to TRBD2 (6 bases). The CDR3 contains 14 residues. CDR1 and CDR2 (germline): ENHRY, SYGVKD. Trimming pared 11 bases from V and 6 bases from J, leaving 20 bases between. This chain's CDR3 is CAAGGRELFNEQFF. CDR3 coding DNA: TGTGCCGCCGGGGGTCGGGAGCTTTTCAATGAGCAGTTCTTC.

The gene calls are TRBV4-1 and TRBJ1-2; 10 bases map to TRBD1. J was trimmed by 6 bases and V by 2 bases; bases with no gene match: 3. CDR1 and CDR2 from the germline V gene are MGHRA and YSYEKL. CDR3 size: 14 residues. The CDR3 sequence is CASSQPGTGDGYTF. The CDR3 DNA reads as TGCGCCAGCAGCCAACCGGGGACAGGGGATGGCTACACCTTC.

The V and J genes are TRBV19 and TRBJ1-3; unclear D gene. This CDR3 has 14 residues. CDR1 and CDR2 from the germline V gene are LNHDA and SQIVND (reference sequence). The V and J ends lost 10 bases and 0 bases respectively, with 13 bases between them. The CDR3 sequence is CATKFVGSGNTIYF. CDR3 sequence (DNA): TGTGCCACCAAATTTGTGGGCTCTGGAAACACCATATATTTT. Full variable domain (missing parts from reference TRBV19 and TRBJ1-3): DGGITQSPKYLFRKEGQNVTLSCEQNLNHDAMYWYRQDPGQGLRLIYYSQIVNDFQKGDIAEGYSVSREKKESFPLTVTSAQKNPTAFYLCATKFVGSGNTIYFGEGSWLTVV.

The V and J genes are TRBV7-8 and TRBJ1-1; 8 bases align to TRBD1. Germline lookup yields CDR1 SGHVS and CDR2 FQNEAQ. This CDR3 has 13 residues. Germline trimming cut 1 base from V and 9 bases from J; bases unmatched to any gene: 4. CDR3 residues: CASSLVQGAQAFF. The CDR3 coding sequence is TGTGCCAGCAGCTTAGTTCAGGGGGCTCAAGCTTTCTTT.

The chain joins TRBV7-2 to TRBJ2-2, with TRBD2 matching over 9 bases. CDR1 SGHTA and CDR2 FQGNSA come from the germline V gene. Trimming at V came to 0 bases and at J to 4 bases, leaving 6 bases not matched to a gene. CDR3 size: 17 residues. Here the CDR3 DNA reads TGTGCCAGCAGCTTAGCGCCGACTAGCGGAGCCACCGGGGAGCTGTTTTTT. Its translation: CASSLAPTSGATGELFF.

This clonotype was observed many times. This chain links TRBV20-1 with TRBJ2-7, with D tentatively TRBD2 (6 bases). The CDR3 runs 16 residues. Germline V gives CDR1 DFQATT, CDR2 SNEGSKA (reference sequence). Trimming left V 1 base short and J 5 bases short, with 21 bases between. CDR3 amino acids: CSARGSRGLPLNEQYF. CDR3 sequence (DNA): TGCAGTGCTAGAGGTTCCCGGGGACTTCCACTCAACGAGCAGTACTTC.

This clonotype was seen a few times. The DNA of the CDR3 is TGCAGTGCTAGAATCCCCGGACAGGGGGTTACTTTCTTT. Residues: CSARIPGQGVTFF. This rearrangement joins TRBV20-1 to TRBJ1-1; 10 bases fit TRBD1. This CDR3 has 13 residues. The V gene end was trimmed by 2 bases and the J gene end by 12 bases; junction bases not matched to a gene: 9. The germline CDR1 and CDR2 sequences are DFQATT and SNEGSKA (reference sequence).

The CDR3 loop is CSAPAGGPSGELFF. The CDR3 DNA follows: TGCAGTGCCCCAGCGGGAGGGCCGAGCGGGGAGCTGTTTTTT. V gene TRBV20-1 combines with J gene TRBJ2-2, with 10 bases lining up with TRBD2. V gave up 6 bases and J gave up 7 bases; unmatched junction bases: 8. The CDR3 extends over 14 amino acids. CDR1 and CDR2 from the germline V gene are DFQATT and SNEGSKA (reference sequence).

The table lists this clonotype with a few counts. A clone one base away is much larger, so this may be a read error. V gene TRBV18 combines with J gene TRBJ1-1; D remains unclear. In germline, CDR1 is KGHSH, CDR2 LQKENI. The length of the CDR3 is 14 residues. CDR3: CANSQGRANTEAFF. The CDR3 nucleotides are TGTGCCAACTCACAAGGGAGGGCGAACACTGAAGCTTTCTTT.

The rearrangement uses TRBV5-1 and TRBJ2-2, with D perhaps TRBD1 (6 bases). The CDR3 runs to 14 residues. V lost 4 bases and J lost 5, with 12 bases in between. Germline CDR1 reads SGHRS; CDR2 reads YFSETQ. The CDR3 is CASSPNRDTGELFF. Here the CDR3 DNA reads TGCGCCAGCAGCCCCAACAGGGATACCGGGGAGCTGTTTTTT. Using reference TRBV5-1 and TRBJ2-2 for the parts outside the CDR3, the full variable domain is KAGVTQTPRYLIKTRGQQVTLSCSPISGHRSVSWYQQTPGQGLQFLFEYFSETQRNKGNFPGRFSGRQFSNSRSEMNVSTLELGDSALYLCASSPNRDTGELFFGEGSRLTVL.

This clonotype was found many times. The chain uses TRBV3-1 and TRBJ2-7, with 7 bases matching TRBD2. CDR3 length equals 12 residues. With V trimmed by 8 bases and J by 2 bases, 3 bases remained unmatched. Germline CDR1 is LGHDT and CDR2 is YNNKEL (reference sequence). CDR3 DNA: TGTGCCAGCGGCGGGGGTACCTACGAGCAGTACTTC. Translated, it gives CASGGGTYEQYF.

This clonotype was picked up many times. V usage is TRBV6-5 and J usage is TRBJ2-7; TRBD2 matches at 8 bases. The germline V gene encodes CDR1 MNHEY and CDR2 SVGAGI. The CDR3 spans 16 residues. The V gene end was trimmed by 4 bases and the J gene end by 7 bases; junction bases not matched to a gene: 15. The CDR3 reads CASSFQLAAPSGEQYF. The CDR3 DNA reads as TGTGCCAGCAGTTTCCAACTAGCGGCCCCGTCGGGGGAGCAGTACTTC.

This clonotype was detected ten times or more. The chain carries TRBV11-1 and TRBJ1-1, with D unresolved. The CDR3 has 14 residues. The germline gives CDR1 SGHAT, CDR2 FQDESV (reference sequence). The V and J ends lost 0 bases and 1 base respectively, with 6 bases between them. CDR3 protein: CASSLAYGNTEAFF. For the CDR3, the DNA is TGTGCCAGCAGCTTAGCTTATGGGAACACTGAAGCTTTCTTT.

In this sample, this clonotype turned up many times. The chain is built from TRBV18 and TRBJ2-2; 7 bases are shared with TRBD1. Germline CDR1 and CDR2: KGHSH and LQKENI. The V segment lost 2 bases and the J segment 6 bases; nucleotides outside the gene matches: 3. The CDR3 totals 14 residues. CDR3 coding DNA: TGTGCCAGCTCACCAGGACAGGTTTCCGGGGAGCTGTTTTTT. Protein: CASSPGQVSGELFF.

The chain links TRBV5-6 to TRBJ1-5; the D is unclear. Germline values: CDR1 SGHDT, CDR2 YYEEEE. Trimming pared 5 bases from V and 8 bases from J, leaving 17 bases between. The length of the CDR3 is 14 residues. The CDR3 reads CASRMGSSEEPQHF. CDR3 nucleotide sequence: TGTGCCAGCAGAATGGGGTCGTCGGAGGAGCCCCAGCATTTT.

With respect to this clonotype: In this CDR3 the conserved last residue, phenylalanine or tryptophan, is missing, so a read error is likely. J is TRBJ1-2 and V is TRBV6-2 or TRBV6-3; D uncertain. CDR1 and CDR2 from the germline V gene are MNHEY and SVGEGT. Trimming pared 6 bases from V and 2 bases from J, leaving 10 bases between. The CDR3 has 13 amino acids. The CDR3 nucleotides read TGTGCCAGCAGGGCCTTTGGGAACTATGGCTACACCTAC. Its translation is CASRAFGNYGYTY.

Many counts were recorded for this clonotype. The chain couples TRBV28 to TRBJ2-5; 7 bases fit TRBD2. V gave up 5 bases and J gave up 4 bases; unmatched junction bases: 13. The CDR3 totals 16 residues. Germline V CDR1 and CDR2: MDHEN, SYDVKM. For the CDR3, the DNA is TGTGCCAGCAGTCCTATGGGTTCTAGCGGATCAGAGACCCAGTACTTC. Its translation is CASSPMGSSGSETQYF.